This T cell receptor beta chain originates from a study of blood T cells in healthy people across ages. Turning to the study itself: Per two T cells, template switching captured roughly one barcoded beta molecule.

As for this clonotype: The antigen remains unidentified.

Regarding the study as a whole: Possibly, changes in expanded clonotypes were confounded because donor CMV status was unknown.

With 2 bases removed from V and 7 bases from J, the gap between germline ends came to 18 bases. The CDR3 has 15 amino acids. CDR1 and CDR2 from the germline V gene are SGHKS and YYEKEE (reference sequence). Combining a sample-barcoded 5' primer with a J-beta primer mix, a second PCR ran for about 6 to 11 cycles. The template-switch adaptor, which had 12 random nucleotides, put a tag on each cDNA molecule. TCRdb fed the 5' RACE reads into MiXCR, producing one record per CDR3 protein. The sample has over 1,500,000 distinct CDR3 sequences; roughly two fifths are singletons. The rearrangement joins TRBV5-5 to TRBJ1-2, with D perhaps TRBD1 (6 bases). The sample taken for sequencing was blood. The clonotype originates from a human donor in good health. The CDR3 loop is CASSLRQALSGGYTF. The CDR3 DNA follows: TGTGCCAGCAGCTTACGACAGGCCCTATCGGGTGGCTACACCTTC.